One T cell receptor (beta chain) is described in this entry. Antigen unknown. Method: immunoSEQ multiplex PCR; TCRdb's copy keeps in-frame clones and lacks some. The repertoire has around 120,000 clones, roughly 89% of them found once; the top ten carry roughly 1%. These data originate in a study of T cell responses to AZD1222 COVID-19 vaccine. Overall study results and limits: The donor group comprised mostly white British people and more females; the analysis possibly underestimated clonal diversity. Variant regions that are unmutated are reportedly the target of nearly half of spike-specific TCRs. Among those given AZD1222, only 6 or 7 were seropositive at baseline.

The germline V gene encodes CDR1 MDHEN and CDR2 SYDVKM. V shed 3 bases, J shed 5 bases, and the junction held 6 bases outside the gene matches. The CDR3 is 15 residues long. Second-dose recipients at about 4 or about 12 weeks were treated as one pooled group. This TCR was sampled from an adult who received the AZD1222 COVID-19 vaccine. The chain links TRBV28 to TRBJ1-5; 8 positions agree with TRBD1. The starting material was peripheral blood, obtained 28 days after the second AZD1222 dose. CDR3 in amino acids: CASSLAGGDDQPQHF. The CDR3 DNA reads as TGTGCCAGCAGTTTGGCAGGGGGCGACGATCAGCCCCAGCATTTT.